Presented here are 19 T cell receptor beta chains from one specimen sequenced in a study of spatial heterogeneity in lung cancer. Time point specified: sample taken at primary tumor resection. The sequenced material consisted of unsorted whole RNA from tumor, nontumor lung or frozen PBMC. TCRdb itself ran the 5' RACE reads through MiXCR, one entry per CDR3 protein. The sample includes about 92,000 distinct CDR3 sequences, about 12% of them seen just once. Specimen: PBMCs, collected at surgery. The receptors stem from a male donor with early-stage non-small cell lung cancer.

This clonotype was seen a few times. CDR3 DNA: TGCAGTGCCCCCGTGGAGATTTACAATGAGCAGTTCTTC. Its translation: CSAPVEIYNEQFF. The rearrangement joins TRBV20-1 to TRBJ2-1; D gene unclear. Looked up from germline, CDR1 is DFQATT and CDR2 is SNEGSKA (reference sequence). The germline V and J ends were trimmed by 6 bases and 4 bases, with 13 bases remaining between them. The CDR3 has 13 amino acids.

There are a few counts of this clonotype. This chain links TRBV3-1 with TRBJ1-3; D uncertain. Germline CDR1 and CDR2: LGHDT and YNNKEL (reference sequence). V dropped 0 bases and J dropped 4 bases, with 13 bases sitting between them. The CDR3 has 16 residues. The CDR3 loop reads CASSQDYRGSGNTIYF. The CDR3, as DNA: TGTGCCAGCAGCCAAGATTATCGGGGTTCAGGAAACACCATATATTTT.

This clonotype was picked up many times. The chain employs TRBV20-1 and TRBJ2-5, with 8 bases identical to TRBD1. V trimming: 3 bases; J trimming: 5 bases; junction bases outside the gene matches: 5. The CDR3 is made up of 13 amino acids. Germline CDR1 DFQATT, CDR2 SNEGSKA (reference sequence). For the CDR3, the DNA is TGCAGTGCTAGGGACAGGGCTCCCGAGACCCAGTACTTC. Translation: CSARDRAPETQYF.

The V and J genes are TRBV12-3 or TRBV12-4 and TRBJ2-4, with unresolved D. The CDR3 runs 16 residues. V lost 5 bases and J 0 bases, leaving 14 bases between the germline ends. The CDR3 is CASSPDPRLAKNIQYF. CDR3 DNA: TGTGCCAGCAGTCCTGACCCCCGATTAGCCAAAAACATTCAGTACTTC.

This clonotype was seen repeatedly, ten times or more. The rearrangement links TRBV9 to TRBJ2-3; D not certain. The CDR3 spans 13 residues. V was cut by 4 bases and J by 10 bases, with 16 bases left in between. CDR1 is SGDLS and CDR2 is YYNGEE in the germline V gene. CDR3 protein: CASSPTVMGPQYF. DNA for the CDR3: TGTGCCAGCAGCCCAACCGTGATGGGCCCGCAGTATTTT.

This clonotype has only a few counts. The rearrangement joins TRBV6-2 or TRBV6-3 to TRBJ2-7; D is perhaps TRBD1 or TRBD2 (5 bases each). The germline CDR1 and CDR2 sequences are MNHEY and SVGEGT. V lost 4 bases and J 3 bases, leaving 10 bases between the germline ends. This CDR3 comprises 13 residues. In DNA, the CDR3 is TGTGCCAGCAGTTGGGGACCGGGCTACGAGCAGTACTTC. The encoded protein is CASSWGPGYEQYF.

The chain has TRBV6-2 or TRBV6-3 and TRBJ2-1; D might be TRBD1 (5 bases). V lost 6 bases and J 7 bases, leaving 25 bases between the germline ends. In germline, CDR1 is MNHEY, CDR2 SVGEGT. This CDR3 has 17 residues. CDR3 region: CASSRRERGKEQNEQFF. In DNA, the CDR3 is TGTGCCAGCAGCCGACGTGAAAGGGGTAAAGAACAAAATGAGCAGTTCTTC.

The chain uses TRBV5-1 and TRBJ1-4; D call uncertain. V dropped 0 bases and J dropped 6 bases, with 9 bases sitting between them. Germline V lookup: CDR1 SGHRS, CDR2 YFSETQ. The CDR3 has 14 residues. CDR3 amino acids: CASSLEGSDEKLFF. The DNA for the CDR3 is TGCGCCAGCAGCTTGGAAGGGAGCGATGAAAAACTGTTTTTT.

The sample holds many counts of this clonotype. This CDR3 is CASRLRWTAPINQPQHF. The CDR3 DNA follows: TGTGCCAGCAGACTACGATGGACAGCGCCGATTAATCAGCCCCAGCATTTT. The J gene is TRBJ1-5, the V gene TRBV28, with D tentatively TRBD1 (6 bases). There are 17 residues in the CDR3. The germline V and J ends were trimmed by 6 bases and 4 bases, with 22 bases remaining between them. Germline V gene sequence: CDR1 MDHEN, CDR2 SYDVKM.

The chain employs TRBV4-3 and TRBJ1-1; 8 bases match TRBD1. The trim removed 0 bases at V and 4 bases at J, leaving 7 bases unmatched. There are 16 residues in the CDR3. Germline V lookup: CDR1 LGHNA, CDR2 YSLEER. CDR3 in DNA: TGCGCCAGCAGCCAAGACAACAGGGGGGCAAGCACTGAAGCTTTCTTT. Translating it yields CASSQDNRGASTEAFF.

The genes are TRBV6-2 or TRBV6-3 and TRBJ2-3, with D maybe TRBD2 (5 bases). V dropped 2 bases and J dropped 6 bases, with 18 bases sitting between them. Germline V gene lookup returns CDR1 MNHEY and CDR2 SVGEGT. The CDR3 loop spans 16 amino acids. In nucleotides, the CDR3 is TGTGCCAGCAGTTACAACCGGGGAGCCGGTTTGGATACGCAGTATTTT. Translated: CASSYNRGAGLDTQYF.

This clonotype was recorded many times. Written as DNA, the CDR3 is TGTGCCAGCAGCTTTCAGCGGGACTCCTACGAGCAGTACTTC. It encodes CASSFQRDSYEQYF. This rearrangement joins TRBV4-2 to TRBJ2-7, with TRBD2 identical over 7 bases. The germline CDR1 and CDR2 sequences are LGHNA and YNFKEQ. The J segment lost 0 bases and the V segment lost 5 bases, leaving 4 bases of the junction unmatched. The CDR3 has 14 amino acids.

This clonotype has just a few counts. This chain uses TRBV5-6 with TRBJ2-2, with 8 bases that match TRBD1. J was trimmed by 3 bases and V by 4 bases; bases with no gene match: 8. The CDR3 extends over 16 amino acids. Looked up from germline, CDR1 is SGHDT and CDR2 is YYEEEE. DNA of the CDR3: TGTGCCAGCAGCAAAGAGGTCAGGGGGCACACCGGGGAGCTGTTTTTT. This translates into CASSKEVRGHTGELFF.

The chain recombines TRBV18 with TRBJ2-7, with D perhaps matching TRBD1 (6 bases). Germline V gives CDR1 KGHSH, CDR2 LQKENI. Trimming removed 3 bases from V and 5 bases from J, with 14 bases in between. The CDR3 loop spans 14 amino acids. In DNA form, the CDR3 reads TGTGCCAGCTCACCGACGCAGGGGATGAACGAGCAGTACTTC. Its translation: CASSPTQGMNEQYF.

This clonotype was observed a handful of times. J is TRBJ2-3 and V is TRBV5-1; TRBD1 matches at 8 bases. Per germline, CDR1 SGHRS and CDR2 YFSETQ. The CDR3 is 15 amino acids. J gave up 3 bases and V 0 bases, and 3 bases lay outside the gene matches. The DNA for the CDR3 is TGCGCCAGCAGCTTGGATCGGACAGGGACAGATACGCAGTATTTT. Amino acids: CASSLDRTGTDTQYF.

The chain joins TRBV7-3 to TRBJ2-7; the match to TRBD1 covers 9 bases. The CDR3 extends over 13 amino acids. Germline V gives CDR1 SGHTA, CDR2 FQGTGA. The ends lost 3 bases at V and 4 bases at J; junction bases unmatched: 1. DNA of the CDR3: TGTGCCAGCAGCTTTGGGACAGGGTACGAGCAGTACTTC. It translates to CASSFGTGYEQYF.

This chain links TRBV12-3 or TRBV12-4 with TRBJ2-7, with 9 bases fitting TRBD1. Germline trimming cut 3 bases from V and 5 bases from J; bases unmatched to any gene: 8. The length of the CDR3 is 15 residues. CDR3 DNA: TGTGCCAGCAGTTTTGGGGGAACAGGGGGCCACGAGCAGTACTTC. Translating it yields CASSFGGTGGHEQYF.

J is TRBJ2-2 and V is TRBV7-2; 9 bases line up with TRBD2. Germline V gene data show CDR1 as SGHTA and CDR2 as FQGNSA. This CDR3 comprises 16 residues. V shed 2 bases and J 2 bases; nucleotides not matched to a gene: 3. The CDR3 region has the DNA TGTGCCAGCAGCTTAAAGCGGGGGGAAAACACCGGGGAGCTGTTTTTT. Encoded protein: CASSLKRGENTGELFF.

The chain is built from TRBV10-3 and TRBJ1-5; D is perhaps TRBD1 (5 bases). CDR3 size: 14 residues. The germline CDR1 and CDR2 sequences are ENHRY and SYGVKD. The V gene lost 2 bases and the J gene lost 3 bases, with 8 bases spanning the gap. CDR3 bases: TGTGCCATCAGTGAGGGACAAGACAATCAGCCCCAGCATTTT. Protein: CAISEGQDNQPQHF.